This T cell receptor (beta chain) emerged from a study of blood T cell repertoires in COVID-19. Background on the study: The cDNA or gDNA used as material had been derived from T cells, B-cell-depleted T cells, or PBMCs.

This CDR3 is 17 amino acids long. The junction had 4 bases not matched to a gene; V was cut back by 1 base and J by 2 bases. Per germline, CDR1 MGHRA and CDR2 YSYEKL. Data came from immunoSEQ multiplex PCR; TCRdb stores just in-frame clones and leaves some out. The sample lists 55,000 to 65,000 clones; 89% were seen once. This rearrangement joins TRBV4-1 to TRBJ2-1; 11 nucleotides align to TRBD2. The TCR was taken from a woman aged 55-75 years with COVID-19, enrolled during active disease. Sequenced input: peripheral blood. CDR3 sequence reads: CASSQGSSGGPYNEQFF. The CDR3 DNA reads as TGCGCCAGCAGCCAAGGATCTAGCGGGGGGCCCTACAATGAGCAGTTCTTC.